The clone carrying this T cell receptor (beta chain) was counted only a few times. Antigen unknown. This sample is drawn from a study of CD8 T cells in ankylosing spondylitis. With molecular barcodes, quantitative 5'-RACE was used to make the TCR beta libraries. TCRdb re-called the 5' RACE reads with MiXCR, one entry per CDR3 protein. The data hold about 220,000 distinct CDR3 sequences, with about 17% observed a single time. Trimming took 7 bases from V and 3 from J; bases not matched to a gene: 7. The germline V gene encodes CDR1 SGHRS and CDR2 YFSETQ. The CDR3 runs to 14 residues. Study-level points and caveats: There were earlier reports of some motif variants in reactive arthritis synovial fluid and blood. Disease-linked clones, CD8+, were relatively rare in peripheral blood. Enrichment of disease-linked clones was reportedly significant in matched ankylosing spondylitis synovial fluid. One TCR beta motif, made up of roughly eight highly homologous variants, appeared characteristic of ankylosing spondylitis blood.

The TCR sequence derives from a male donor with ankylosing spondylitis. The source material was blood, either unsorted or a sorted T cell fraction (not recorded which). This rearrangement joins TRBV5-1 to TRBJ2-3; 8 nucleotides align to TRBD1. The CDR3 DNA follows: TGCGCCAGCCTCCTCGGACAGGGAACAGATACGCAGTATTTT. Its protein product is CASLLGQGTDTQYF.